This entry lists 11 T cell receptor beta chains sequenced from one sample in a study of T cell repertoires in cytomegalovirus infection. For these receptors, no antigen is known. MiXCR, run by TCRdb on the reads, gives a single entry per CDR3 protein. Of just under 500,000 distinct CDR3 sequences detected, about 33% appear once; the ten largest clones hold roughly 15%. The sequenced sample was cultured PBMCs, obtained from culture after CMV antigen stimulation. Receptor source: a human donor in good health (CMV status not recorded). Some clones in this sample may be carry-over from other donors' samples.

The CDR3 region has the DNA TGTGCCAGCAGCTCCATTCGGGATAGCGGGAGCACAGATACGCAGTATTTT. Amino acid sequence: CASSSIRDSGSTDTQYF. The V gene is TRBV7-2, the J gene TRBJ2-3, with 7 bases aligning to TRBD2. CDR1 SGHTA and CDR2 FQGNSA come from the germline V gene. Unmatched junction bases numbered 10, after V lost 4 bases and J lost 0 bases. CDR3 length: 17 amino acids. The full variable domain, completed using reference TRBV7-2 and TRBJ2-3, is GAGVSQSPSNKVTEKGKDVELRCDPISGHTALYWYRQSLGQGLEFLIYFQGNSAPDKSGLPSDRFSAERTGGSVSTLTIQRTQQEDSAVYLCASSSIRDSGSTDTQYFGPGTRLTVL.

This clonotype was observed at least ten times. This chain links TRBV7-2 with TRBJ2-1, with 10 bases that match TRBD2. This CDR3 comprises 16 residues. The V gene end was trimmed by 5 bases and the J gene end by 6 bases; junction bases not matched to a gene: 10. Germline V gives CDR1 SGHTA, CDR2 FQGNSA. CDR3 DNA: TGTGCCAGCAGCCTAGGTAGCGGGAGGAAGAGCAATGAGCAGTTCTTC. This codes for CASSLGSGRKSNEQFF.

A word on this clonotype: Given a much more abundant clone one base away, this may be a read error. V and J are TRBV12-3 or TRBV12-4 and TRBJ2-1, with 7 nucleotides matching TRBD1. The CDR3 runs to 14 residues. V shed 3 bases and J 3 bases; nucleotides not matched to a gene: 2. CDR3 bases: TGTGCCAGCAGTTTTTGGGACAGCTACAATGAGCAGTTCTTC. It codes for CASSFWDSYNEQFF.

This sequence joins TRBV7-2 and TRBJ1-1; D unresolved. This CDR3 region has 13 residues. Trimming left V 3 bases short and J 4 bases short, with 9 bases between. The germline V gene has CDR1 SGHTA and CDR2 FQGNSA. CDR3 protein: CASSFRLGTEAFF. CDR3 coding DNA: TGTGCCAGCAGCTTCAGGTTGGGCACTGAAGCTTTCTTT.

The rearrangement links TRBV12-5 to TRBJ2-3; 9 bases are shared with TRBD1. TRBJ1-5 explains the end of the DNA better; the J call may be wrong. Germline V gene sequence: CDR1 LGHNT, CDR2 FRNRAP. The CDR3 extends over 15 amino acids. For the CDR3, the DNA is TGTGCTAGTGGTCCCCGGGACAGGGTTCCAGATACGCAGCATTTT. It encodes CASGPRDRVPDTQHF.

In its sample, this clonotype was seen a few times. The chain combines TRBV7-2 with TRBJ2-1; TRBD2 might be the D (5 bases). Trimming shortened V by 5 bases and J by 4 bases, and 18 bases separated the two germline ends. The CDR3 consists of 16 residues. CDR1 and CDR2 from the germline V gene are SGHTA and FQGNSA. The CDR3 nucleotides are TGTGCCAGCAGCCCAGCTGGGCTAGCTGGGTACAATGAGCAGTTCTTC. Its protein product is CASSPAGLAGYNEQFF.

V and J are TRBV6-8 and TRBJ2-2; D remains ambiguous. The CDR3 totals 13 residues. The germline V gene encodes CDR1 MNHGY and CDR2 SAAAGT. The germline V and J ends were trimmed by 2 bases and 6 bases, with 7 bases remaining between them. The CDR3 loop reads CASSYGSSGELFF. Written as DNA, the CDR3 is TGTGCCAGCAGTTACGGGTCCTCCGGGGAGCTGTTTTTT.

The genes are TRBV11-2 and TRBJ1-6; tentative D call: TRBD1 (6 bases). This CDR3 region has 16 residues. Trimming pared 5 bases from V and 0 bases from J, leaving 11 bases between. The germline CDR1 and CDR2 sequences are SGHAT and FQNNGV. The CDR3 sequence: CASSAQGSSYNSPLHF. In nucleotides, the CDR3 is TGTGCCAGCAGCGCACAGGGTAGCTCCTATAATTCACCCCTCCACTTT.

The rearrangement links TRBV19 to TRBJ2-1; TRBD2 matches 9 bases. CDR1 and CDR2 (germline): LNHDA, SQIVND (reference sequence). This CDR3 contains 17 residues. After removal of 5 bases from V and 0 bases from J, the junction contained 8 bases not matched to a gene. The CDR3 sequence: CASSLLAGLSSYNEQFF. The CDR3 DNA reads TGTGCCAGTAGTTTACTAGCGGGCCTGAGCTCCTACAATGAGCAGTTCTTC.

There are a few counts of this clonotype. The V call is TRBV5-6, the J call TRBJ1-1, with 8 nucleotides matching TRBD1. With 3 bases clipped from V and 6 bases from J, the junction kept 7 bases outside the gene matches. This CDR3 comprises 14 residues. Germline CDR1 reads SGHDT; CDR2 reads YYEEEE. The CDR3: CASSSEGQGSEAFF. The CDR3 bases are TGTGCCAGCAGCTCAGAAGGACAGGGCTCTGAAGCTTTCTTT.

This clonotype was counted at least ten times. J is TRBJ1-1 and V is TRBV7-2, with TRBD1 identical over 7 bases. Germline V lookup: CDR1 SGHTA, CDR2 FQGNSA. Losses at the gene ends were 2 bases for V and 5 bases for J; bases not matched to a gene: 5. This CDR3 contains 14 residues. The CDR3 reads CASSLKAGGTEAFF. In nucleotides, the CDR3 is TGTGCCAGCAGCTTAAAGGCAGGGGGGACTGAAGCTTTCTTT.